This passage covers 24 T cell receptor beta chains from one sample sequenced in a study of blood T cell repertoires in COVID-19. TCRdb keeps only in-frame clones here, not all; method: immunoSEQ multiplex PCR. This sample yields some 49,000 clones, of which around four fifths are seen a single time; roughly 12% belongs to the top ten. The sequenced sample consisted of peripheral blood. The receptor source for this set is a human donor in a cohort sampled during active COVID-19.

The chain carries TRBV28 and TRBJ2-5; 9 positions match TRBD1. The CDR3 covers 13 residues. CDR1 is MDHEN, CDR2 SYDVKM, per germline. V dropped 6 bases and J dropped 5; count of bases not matched to a gene: 4. In nucleotides, the CDR3 is TGTGCCAGCAGCACAGGGGGCCGGGAGACCCAGTACTTC. It translates to CASSTGGRETQYF.

This chain uses TRBV7-2 with TRBJ1-3, with TRBD1 identical over 10 bases. Germline values: CDR1 SGHTA, CDR2 FQGNSA. The CDR3 length is 17 residues. The V gene end was trimmed by 8 bases and the J gene end by 0 bases; junction bases not matched to a gene: 10. In nucleotides, the CDR3 is TGTGCCAGCGGACTGGGACAGGGGATAACCTCTGGAAACACCATATATTTT. Its translation is CASGLGQGITSGNTIYF.

The chain has TRBV14 and TRBJ1-4; 11 bases line up with TRBD1. With 0 bases clipped from V and 3 bases from J, the junction kept 15 bases outside the gene matches. Germline V CDR1 and CDR2: SGHDN, FVKESK. There are 21 residues in the CDR3. Written as DNA, the CDR3 is TGTGCCAGCAGCCAAGAAAACCCGGGACAGGGGGAGCTTGGTCCTAATGAAAAACTGTTTTTT. Encoded protein: CASSQENPGQGELGPNEKLFF.

The chain combines TRBV30 with TRBJ2-7, with 7 bases aligning to TRBD1. CDR1 is GTSNPN and CDR2 is SVGIG in the germline V gene (reference sequence). The CDR3 runs to 15 residues. After removal of 3 bases from V and 1 base from J, the junction contained 9 bases not matched to a gene. CDR3 amino acids: CAWSNRQGISYEQYF. For the CDR3, the DNA is TGTGCCTGGAGCAATAGACAGGGAATTTCCTACGAGCAGTACTTC.

The J gene is TRBJ1-1, the V gene TRBV4-1; D is unresolved. The germline gives CDR1 MGHRA, CDR2 YSYEKL. Trimming removed 1 base at V and 9 bases at J, with 18 bases between. The CDR3 is made up of 15 amino acids. CDR3 region: CASSQVGLYGRKAFF. Written as DNA, the CDR3 is TGCGCCAGCAGCCAAGTGGGGTTATACGGGAGGAAAGCTTTCTTT.

This sequence joins TRBV10-3 and TRBJ1-1; a weak D match, TRBD1 (6 bases). The CDR3 sequence is 15 residues long. The germline V gene has CDR1 ENHRY and CDR2 SYGVKD. V lost 11 bases and J lost 4, with 23 bases in between. CDR3 DNA: TGTGCCCCCGTGGGGGGGGGCAGGGTGGGCACTGAAGCTTTCTTT. Translating gives CAPVGGGRVGTEAFF.

The V gene is TRBV11-2, the J gene TRBJ2-7; possibly TRBD1 for D (5 bases). The CDR3 covers 15 residues. Per germline, CDR1 SGHAT and CDR2 FQNNGV. The V end lost 2 bases, the J end lost 2 bases, and 13 bases lay between the germline ends. CDR3: CASSLWPGWTYEQYF. The CDR3 bases are TGTGCCAGCAGCTTATGGCCAGGGTGGACCTACGAGCAGTACTTC. Supplemented by reference TRBV11-2 and TRBJ2-7, the full variable domain reads EAGVAQSPRYKIIEKRQSVAFWCNPISGHATLYWYQQILGQGPKLLIQFQNNGVVDDSQLPKDRFSAERLKGVDSTLKIQPAKLEDSAVYLCASSLWPGWTYEQYFGPGTRLTVT.

The CDR3 nucleotides are TGTGCCTGGAATAACGGGATAGACTCTGGAAACACCATATATTTT. Translating gives CAWNNGIDSGNTIYF. The chain employs TRBV30 and TRBJ1-3; D gene unclear. Germline CDR1 GTSNPN, CDR2 SVGIG (reference sequence). The ends were cut back, 4 bases at V and 0 bases at J, with 13 bases in the middle. CDR3 length: 15 residues. Using reference TRBV30 and TRBJ1-3 for the parts outside the CDR3, the full variable domain is SQTIHQWPATLVQPVGSPLSLECTVEGTSNPNLYWYRQAAGRGLQLLFYSVGIGQISSEVPQNLSASRPQDRQFILSSKKLLLSDSGFYLCAWNNGIDSGNTIYFGEGSWLTVV.

The gene calls are TRBV24-1 and TRBJ2-7; 11 bases agree with TRBD1. The CDR3 spans 16 residues. After removal of 4 bases from V and 3 bases from J, the junction contained 7 bases not matched to a gene. Germline assignment: CDR1 KGHDR and CDR2 SFDVKD. The CDR3 loop reads CATSDTGTGGIYEQYF. The CDR3 DNA reads TGTGCCACCAGTGACACCGGGACAGGGGGGATCTACGAGCAGTACTTC.

This sequence joins TRBV7-8 and TRBJ1-2; possibly TRBD1 for D (6 bases). This CDR3 comprises 13 residues. Trimming took off 1 base at V and 8 bases at J, with 11 bases between the two ends. Looked up from germline, CDR1 is SGHVS and CDR2 is FQNEAQ. DNA for the CDR3: TGTGCCAGCAGCTTAGACGGACAGCGGGGCTACACCTTC. This translates into CASSLDGQRGYTF.

J is TRBJ1-4 and V is TRBV2, with 8 positions matching TRBD1. Germline V gene sequence: CDR1 SNHLY, CDR2 FYNNEI. This CDR3 spans 13 amino acids. The V and J ends lost 6 bases and 7 bases, in that order; junction bases with no gene match: 4. CDR3 residues: CASSQGAGEKLFF. The CDR3 bases are TGTGCCAGCAGCCAGGGGGCTGGTGAAAAACTGTTTTTT.

This chain joins TRBV6-5 and TRBJ1-2; D gene unclear. The CDR3 runs 15 residues. CDR1 and CDR2 from the germline V gene are MNHEY and SVGAGI. V was shortened by 0 bases and J by 1 base, with 9 bases between the two germline ends. The CDR3 protein is CASSYSDIFNYGYTF. The CDR3 DNA follows: TGTGCCAGCAGTTACTCTGACATATTTAACTATGGCTACACCTTC.

The J gene is TRBJ2-1, the V gene TRBV30; the match to TRBD1 covers 9 bases. The germline V gene has CDR1 GTSNPN and CDR2 SVGIG (reference sequence). Trimming at V came to 5 bases and at J to 5 bases, leaving 10 bases not matched to a gene. The CDR3 contains 15 residues. In DNA form, the CDR3 reads TGTGCCTGGGCGAGGGGGACAGGGAGGGACAATGAGCAGTTCTTC. Its protein product is CAWARGTGRDNEQFF.

The V and J genes are TRBV5-1 and TRBJ2-1, with TRBD1 matching over 9 bases. The CDR3 has 15 amino acids. V was clipped by 0 bases and J by 7 bases; unmatched bases: 5. Germline loops: CDR1 SGHRS, CDR2 YFSETQ. CDR3 nucleotides: TGCGCCAGCAGCTTGGTACAGGGGGCGAGGAATGAGCAGTTCTTC. This sequence encodes CASSLVQGARNEQFF.

V gene TRBV19 combines with J gene TRBJ2-7; TRBD1 aligns across 7 bases. Trimming at V came to 4 bases and at J to 5 bases, leaving 14 bases not matched to a gene. Germline V lookup: CDR1 LNHDA, CDR2 SQIVND (reference sequence). This CDR3 is 16 amino acids long. Here the CDR3 reads CASSKGSRGSGNEQYF. CDR3 sequence (DNA): TGTGCCAGTAGTAAAGGCTCCAGGGGGTCGGGGAACGAGCAGTACTTC.

The V and J genes are TRBV4-2 and TRBJ2-3, with a possible D match to TRBD2 (5 bases). The germline V and J ends were trimmed by 1 base and 4 bases, with 18 bases remaining between them. CDR3 size: 17 residues. Germline CDR1 reads LGHNA; CDR2 reads YNFKEQ. As DNA, the CDR3 is TGTGCCAGCAGCCAAGTCGGAGCGGCCCAAGTGGCAGATACGCAGTATTTT. It yields the protein CASSQVGAAQVADTQYF.

This clone is medium-sized. The chain joins TRBV5-1 to TRBJ1-4, with a weak D call TRBD1 (5 bases). CDR3 length: 14 amino acids. V lost 1 base, J lost 8 bases, and 12 bases lay in between. The germline V gene has CDR1 SGHRS and CDR2 YFSETQ. The CDR3 sequence is CASSLKQDGEKLFF. The CDR3 nucleotides are TGCGCCAGCAGCTTGAAACAGGATGGCGAAAAACTGTTTTTT. The variable domain in full, completed from reference TRBV5-1 and TRBJ1-4, reads KAGVTQTPRYLIKTRGQQVTLSCSPISGHRSVSWYQQTPGQGLQFLFEYFSETQRNKGNFPGRFSGRQFSNSRSEMNVSTLELGDSALYLCASSLKQDGEKLFFGSGTQLSVL.

The chain is built from TRBV7-9 and TRBJ1-2, with 10 bases lining up with TRBD1. This CDR3 has 18 residues. Unmatched junction bases numbered 9, after V lost 1 base and J lost 1 base. CDR1 SEHNR and CDR2 FQNEAQ come from the germline V gene (reference sequence). The CDR3 region is CASSLVGTGEDFNYGYTF. DNA for the CDR3: TGTGCCAGCAGCTTAGTCGGGACAGGGGAGGACTTTAACTATGGCTACACCTTC.

This chain links TRBV28 with TRBJ1-3, with D perhaps matching TRBD1 (5 bases). V lost 3 bases, J lost 2 bases, and 5 bases lay in between. The CDR3 extends over 13 amino acids. Germline V CDR1 and CDR2: MDHEN, SYDVKM. The CDR3 region has the DNA TGTGCCAGCAGTTTCAGGGCTGGAAACACCATATATTTT. It translates to CASSFRAGNTIYF.

V and J are TRBV7-3 and TRBJ2-7, with 8 nucleotides matching TRBD1. This CDR3 contains 14 residues. J lost 2 bases, V lost 4 bases, and 4 bases had no gene match. The germline gives CDR1 SGHTA, CDR2 FQGTGA. CDR3 sequence (DNA): TGTGCCAGCAGCTCAGACAGGGGAACCTACGAGCAGTACTTC. Encoded protein: CASSSDRGTYEQYF.

This rearrangement joins TRBV27 to TRBJ1-1; 7 positions match TRBD1. From germline, CDR1 is MNHEY and CDR2 SMNVEV (reference sequence). V lost 6 bases to trimming and J lost 7 bases; unmatched junction nucleotides: 11. This CDR3 comprises 14 residues. The CDR3 is CASRPIQGMVEAFF. The CDR3 nucleotides read TGTGCCAGCAGACCAATACAGGGGATGGTTGAAGCTTTCTTT.

The rearrangement joins TRBV30 to TRBJ1-4, with D possibly TRBD1 on 6 matching bases. V was shortened by 0 bases and J by 8 bases, with 19 bases between the two germline ends. The CDR3 has 16 residues. Germline loops: CDR1 GTSNPN, CDR2 SVGIG (reference sequence). The CDR3 DNA is TGTGCCTGGAGTGTACAGTGGAACAGGGCAGGGGAAAAACTGTTTTTT. Its protein product is CAWSVQWNRAGEKLFF.

V and J are TRBV11-2 and TRBJ2-7; 9 nucleotides align to TRBD2. Trimming removed 4 bases from V and 4 bases from J; junction bases left unmatched: 11. In germline, CDR1 is SGHAT, CDR2 FQNNGV. The CDR3 extends over 16 amino acids. CDR3: CASSWSPLAGAYEQYF. CDR3 sequence (DNA): TGTGCCAGCAGCTGGTCTCCTTTAGCGGGGGCGTACGAGCAGTACTTC.

This clone was counted a single time. This rearrangement joins TRBV11-2 to TRBJ2-7; no clear D gene. The germline V gene has CDR1 SGHAT and CDR2 FQNNGV. The V end lost 5 bases, the J end lost 2 bases, and 7 bases lay between the germline ends. The CDR3 has 12 amino acids. The DNA for the CDR3 is TGTGCCAGCAGCCACATACCCTACGAGCAGTACTTC. Protein: CASSHIPYEQYF.